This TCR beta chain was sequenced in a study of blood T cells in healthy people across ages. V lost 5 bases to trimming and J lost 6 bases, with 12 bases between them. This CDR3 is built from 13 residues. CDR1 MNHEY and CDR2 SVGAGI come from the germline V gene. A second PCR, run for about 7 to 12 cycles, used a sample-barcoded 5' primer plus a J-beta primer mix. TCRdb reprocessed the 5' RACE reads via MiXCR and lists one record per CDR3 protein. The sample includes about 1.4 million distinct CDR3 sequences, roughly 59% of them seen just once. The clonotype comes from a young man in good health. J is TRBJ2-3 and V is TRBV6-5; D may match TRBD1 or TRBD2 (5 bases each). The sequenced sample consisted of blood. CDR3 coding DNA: TGTGCCAGCAGTGTCCCCGGGGCGGATACGCAGTATTTT. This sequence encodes CASSVPGADTQYF.